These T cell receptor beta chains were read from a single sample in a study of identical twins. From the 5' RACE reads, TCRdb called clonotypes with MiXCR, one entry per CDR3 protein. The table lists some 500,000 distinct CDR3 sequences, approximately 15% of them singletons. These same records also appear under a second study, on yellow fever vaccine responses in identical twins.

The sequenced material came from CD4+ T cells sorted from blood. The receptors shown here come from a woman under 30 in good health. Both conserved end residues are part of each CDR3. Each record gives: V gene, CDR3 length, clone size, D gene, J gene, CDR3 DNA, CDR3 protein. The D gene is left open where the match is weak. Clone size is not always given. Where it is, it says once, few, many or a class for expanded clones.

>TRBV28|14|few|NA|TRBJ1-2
TGTGCCAGCGTATCGATCACGGGGGCGAGTGGCTACACCTTC
CASVSITGASGYTF
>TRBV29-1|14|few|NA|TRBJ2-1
TGCAGCGCCCACCAATGGGGTAGGGACAATGAGCAGTTCTTC
CSAHQWGRDNEQFF
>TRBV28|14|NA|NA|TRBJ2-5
TGTGCCAGCAGCCTCGGACTGAGACAAGAGACCCAGTACTTC
CASSLGLRQETQYF
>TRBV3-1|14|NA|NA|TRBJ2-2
TGTGCCAGCAGCCCGACAGGTTTCGCCGGGGAGCTGTTTTTT
CASSPTGFAGELFF
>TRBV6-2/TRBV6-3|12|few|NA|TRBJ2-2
TGTGCCAGCAAGTGGGACGCCGGGGAGCTGTTTTTT
CASKWDAGELFF
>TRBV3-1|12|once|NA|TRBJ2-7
TGTGCCAGCAGCCGGATTCTCGACGAGCAGTACTTC
CASSRILDEQYF
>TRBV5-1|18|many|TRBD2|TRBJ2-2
TGCGCCAGCAGCTTGTTTGCTAGCGGGAAAGGGGACACCGGGGAGCTGTTTTTT
CASSLFASGKGDTGELFF
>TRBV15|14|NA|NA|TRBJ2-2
TGTGCCACCAGCAGAGAAGTGACTATCGGGGAGCTGTTTTTT
CATSREVTIGELFF
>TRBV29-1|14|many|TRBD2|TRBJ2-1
TGCAGCGTTGAAAGGCTAGCGGGAGGCTATGAGCAGTTCTTC
CSVERLAGGYEQFF
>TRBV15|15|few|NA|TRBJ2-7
TGTGCCACCAGCAGAGATTACGGCGGAACCTACGAGCAGTACTTC
CATSRDYGGTYEQYF
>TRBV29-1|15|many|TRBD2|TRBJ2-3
TGCAGCGTTGCATGGAAAGCGGGGGGGACAGATACGCAGTATTTT
CSVAWKAGGTDTQYF
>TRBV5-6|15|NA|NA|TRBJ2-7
TGTGCCAGCAGCCTGGCTCGTCTTACAGTGGACGAGCAGTACTTC
CASSLARLTVDEQYF
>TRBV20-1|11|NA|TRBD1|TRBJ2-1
TGCAGTGCTCCCCGACAGGGTGAGCAGTTCTTC
CSAPRQGEQFF
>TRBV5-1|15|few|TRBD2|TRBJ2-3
TGCGCCAGCAGCTCGACGGGACTAGCCGCCGATACGCAGTATTTT
CASSSTGLAADTQYF
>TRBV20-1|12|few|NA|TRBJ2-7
TGCAGTGCTAGTGAGGCAGATTACGAGCAGTACTTC
CSASEADYEQYF
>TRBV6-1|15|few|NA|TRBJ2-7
TGTGCCAGCAATATGGGGTCTGGACCCCCCTACGAGCAGTACTTC
CASNMGSGPPYEQYF
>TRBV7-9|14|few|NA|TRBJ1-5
TGTGCCAGCAGCCCCCTGACCAGCAATCAGCCCCAGCATTTT
CASSPLTSNQPQHF
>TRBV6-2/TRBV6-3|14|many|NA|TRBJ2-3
TGTGCCAGCAGTTCCCCCGGGATGTCAGATACGCAGTATTTT
CASSSPGMSDTQYF
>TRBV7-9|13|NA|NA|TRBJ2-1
TGTGCCAGCGTCGGATGGTCCTACAATGAGCAGTTCTTC
CASVGWSYNEQFF
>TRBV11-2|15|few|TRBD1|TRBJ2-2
TGTGCCAGCAGCGCTCCGGGACAGGGGACCGGGGAGCTGTTTTTT
CASSAPGQGTGELFF
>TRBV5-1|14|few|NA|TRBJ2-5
TGCGCCAGCAGCTTGGGTCCGGTGGGAGAGACCCAGTACTTC
CASSLGPVGETQYF
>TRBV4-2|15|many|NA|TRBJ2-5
TGTGCCAGCAGCCAACCGACTAGTAGCCAAGAGACCCAGTACTTC
CASSQPTSSQETQYF
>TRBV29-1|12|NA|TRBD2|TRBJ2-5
TGCAGCGCCGGACTAGTTCAAGAGACCCAGTACTTC
CSAGLVQETQYF
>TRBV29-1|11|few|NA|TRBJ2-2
TGCAGCGTTTTCGGGGACGGGGAGCTGTTTTTT
CSVFGDGELFF
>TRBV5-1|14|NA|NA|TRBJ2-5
TGCGCCAGCAGCAAGGACAGCCGGGCGGAGACCCAGTACTTC
CASSKDSRAETQYF
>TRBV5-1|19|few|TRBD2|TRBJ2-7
TGCGCCAGCAGCTTCCGAGCGGGAGGCGGAACTCCTAGCTCCTACGAGCAGTACTTC
CASSFRAGGGTPSSYEQYF
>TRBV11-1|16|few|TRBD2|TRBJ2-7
TGTGCCAGCAGCCCCGGACTAGCGGGAGCGGGGTACGAGCAGTACTTC
CASSPGLAGAGYEQYF
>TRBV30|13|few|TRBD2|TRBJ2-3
TGTGCCTGGAACCTAGCGGGGGGACCTACGCAGTATTTT
CAWNLAGGPTQYF
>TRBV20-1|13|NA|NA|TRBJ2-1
TGCAGTGCTAGAGAAAGCAGATACAATGAGCAGTTCTTC
CSARESRYNEQFF
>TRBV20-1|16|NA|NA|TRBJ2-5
TGCAGTGCCAAAAACAACCCCCTGACAGGAACAGAGACCCAGTACTTC
CSAKNNPLTGTETQYF
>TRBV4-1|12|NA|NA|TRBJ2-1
TGCGCCAGCAGCCATTATACCCTTGGGCAGTTCTTC
CASSHYTLGQFF
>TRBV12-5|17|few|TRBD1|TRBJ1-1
TGTGCTAGTGGTTTGGTTTTAGACAGGGGTGTCGTCACTGAAGCTTTCTTT
CASGLVLDRGVVTEAFF
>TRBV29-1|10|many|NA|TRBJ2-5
TGCAGCGTTGAGGAAGAGACCCAGTACTTC
CSVEEETQYF
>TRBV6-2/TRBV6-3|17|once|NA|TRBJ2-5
TGTGCCAGCAGTTACGGTACCCTATCGAAGTTCCAAGAGACCCAGTACTTC
CASSYGTLSKFQETQYF
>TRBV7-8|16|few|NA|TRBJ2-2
TGTGCCAGCAGCTTATTAGGGGAGGCCTACACCGGGGAGCTGTTTTTT
CASSLLGEAYTGELFF
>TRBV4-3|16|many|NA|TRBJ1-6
TGCGCCAGCAGCCAAGGAGACAGTGGAGGTAATTCACCCCTCCACTTT
CASSQGDSGGNSPLHF
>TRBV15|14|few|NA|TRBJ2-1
TGTGCCACCAGCAGAACGGGACCCACCAATGAGCAGTTCTTC
CATSRTGPTNEQFF
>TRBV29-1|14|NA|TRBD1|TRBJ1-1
TGCAGCGTCGTCCTGACAGGGAGGAATACTGAAGCTTTCTTT
CSVVLTGRNTEAFF
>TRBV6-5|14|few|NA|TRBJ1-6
TGTGCCAGCAGTTACCAGTACTATAATTCACCCCTCCACTTT
CASSYQYYNSPLHF
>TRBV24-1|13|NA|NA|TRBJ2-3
TGTGCCACCAGTGGGGCTAACACAGATACGCAGTATTTT
CATSGANTDTQYF
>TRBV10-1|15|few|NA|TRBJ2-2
TGCGCCAGCAGTGAAATTCTAGGTGGGACCGGGGAGCTGTTTTTT
CASSEILGGTGELFF
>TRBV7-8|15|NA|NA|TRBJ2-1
TGTGCCAGCAGCCCGACCCCTGACGATGAGGATGAGCAGTTCTTC
CASSPTPDDEDEQFF
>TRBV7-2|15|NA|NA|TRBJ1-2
TGTGCCAGCAGCTTAAATGGGGGGTTAAACTATGGCTACACCTTC
CASSLNGGLNYGYTF
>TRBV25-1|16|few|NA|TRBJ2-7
TGTGCCAGCAGTGCCTCCATCCCCCCTGGTTCCTACGAGCAGTACTTC
CASSASIPPGSYEQYF
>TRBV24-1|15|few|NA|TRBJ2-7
TGTGCCACCAGTGATAGGGAGGAGGGTTCCTACGAGCAGTACTTC
CATSDREEGSYEQYF